The clone carrying this T cell receptor (beta chain) was observed many times. The data stem from a study of T cells in Graves' hyperthyroidism and ophthalmopathy. The CDR3 length is 18 residues. V shed 0 bases, J shed 5 bases, and the junction held 13 bases outside the gene matches. The germline CDR1 and CDR2 sequences are LNHNV and YYDKDF (reference sequence). From RNA transcripts, TCR beta CDR3 regions were amplified. An initial round of RT-PCR targeting the TCR CDR3 relied on the HTBI primer set. MiXCR, run by TCRdb on the multiplex PCR reads, gives a single entry per CDR3 protein. The data contain around 450,000 distinct CDR3 sequences, approximately 15% of them singletons.

The material sequenced was blood. The gene calls are TRBV15 and TRBJ2-7; 10 bases fit TRBD2. The sequence was obtained from a woman younger than 35 with Graves' hyperthyroidism. This chain's CDR3 is CATSRENPSGRYSDEQYF. In DNA, the CDR3 is TGTGCCACCAGCAGAGAGAACCCTAGCGGGAGATACAGCGACGAGCAGTACTTC.